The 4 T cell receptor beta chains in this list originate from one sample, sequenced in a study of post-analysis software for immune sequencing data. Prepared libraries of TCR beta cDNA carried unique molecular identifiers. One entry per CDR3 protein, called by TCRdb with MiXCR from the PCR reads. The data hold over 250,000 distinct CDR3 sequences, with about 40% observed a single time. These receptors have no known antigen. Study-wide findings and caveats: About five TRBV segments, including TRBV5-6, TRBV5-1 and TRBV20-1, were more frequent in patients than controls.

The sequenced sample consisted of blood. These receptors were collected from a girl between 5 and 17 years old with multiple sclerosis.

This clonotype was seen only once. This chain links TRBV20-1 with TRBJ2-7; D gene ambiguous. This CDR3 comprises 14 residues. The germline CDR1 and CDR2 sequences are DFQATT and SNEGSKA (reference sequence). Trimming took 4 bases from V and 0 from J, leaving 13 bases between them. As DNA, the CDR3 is TGCAGTGCTATCTCACCCTCGAGCTCCTACGAGCAGTACTTC. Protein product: CSAISPSSSYEQYF.

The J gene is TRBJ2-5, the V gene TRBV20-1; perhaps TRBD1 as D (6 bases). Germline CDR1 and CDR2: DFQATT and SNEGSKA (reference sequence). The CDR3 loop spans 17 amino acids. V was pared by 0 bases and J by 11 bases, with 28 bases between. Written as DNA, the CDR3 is TGCAGTGCTAGAGATGGGGGCCAGTCCCGGGACATCAATGAGCAGTACTTC. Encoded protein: CSARDGGQSRDINEQYF.

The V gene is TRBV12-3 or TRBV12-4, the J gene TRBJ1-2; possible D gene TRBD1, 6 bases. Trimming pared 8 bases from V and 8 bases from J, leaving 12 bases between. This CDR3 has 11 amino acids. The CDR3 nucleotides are TGTGCCAGCTCGGAGGGGGAGGGCTACACCTTC. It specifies CASSEGEGYTF.

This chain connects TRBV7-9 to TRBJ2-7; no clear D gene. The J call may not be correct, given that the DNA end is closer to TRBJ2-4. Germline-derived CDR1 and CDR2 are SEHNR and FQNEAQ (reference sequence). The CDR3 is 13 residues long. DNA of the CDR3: TGTGCCAGCAGACCCGTGGGCGAAGACATTCAGTACTTC. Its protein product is CASRPVGEDIQYF.